This T cell receptor (beta chain) was observed in a study of blood T cell repertoires in COVID-19. Background on the study: Material from acute and convalescent COVID-19 was sourced from the United States, Italy and Spain. From T cells, B-cell-depleted T cells, or PBMCs came the material, which was cDNA or gDNA.

Recruitment covered fewer than 25 US areas and drew participants whose ages spanned roughly 18 to 100 years. Which cohort a participant joined came from the clinical history participants gave. Assay: immunoSEQ multiplex PCR; the TCRdb copy retains only in-frame clones and omits some. This table holds around 200,000 clones, around 86% found once. V was shortened by 2 bases and J by 1 base, with 12 bases between the two germline ends. Germline lookup yields CDR1 MNHEY and CDR2 SMNVEV (reference sequence). The CDR3 extends over 16 amino acids. V gene TRBV27 combines with J gene TRBJ2-1; perhaps TRBD2 as D (5 bases). Sequenced material: PBMCs or T cells enriched from blood (not recorded which). This clonotype was sampled from a man aged 40-49 years with acute COVID-19. The CDR3: CASSLEGMLSYNEQFF. In DNA, the CDR3 is TGTGCCAGCAGTTTAGAGGGCATGTTATCCTACAATGAGCAGTTCTTC.